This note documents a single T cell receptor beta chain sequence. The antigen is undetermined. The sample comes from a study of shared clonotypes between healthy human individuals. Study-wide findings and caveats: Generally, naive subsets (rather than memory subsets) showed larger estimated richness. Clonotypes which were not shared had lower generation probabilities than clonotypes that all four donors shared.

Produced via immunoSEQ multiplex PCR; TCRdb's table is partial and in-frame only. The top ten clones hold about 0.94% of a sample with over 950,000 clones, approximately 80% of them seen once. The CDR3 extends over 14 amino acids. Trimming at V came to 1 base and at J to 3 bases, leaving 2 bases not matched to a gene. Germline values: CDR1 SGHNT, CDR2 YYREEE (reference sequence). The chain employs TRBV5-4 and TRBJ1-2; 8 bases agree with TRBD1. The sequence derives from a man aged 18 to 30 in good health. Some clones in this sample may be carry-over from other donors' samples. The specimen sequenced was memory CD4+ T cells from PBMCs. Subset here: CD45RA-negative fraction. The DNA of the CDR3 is TGTGCCAGCAGCTTGCCAGGGGGCGACTATGGCTACACCTTC. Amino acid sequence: CASSLPGGDYGYTF.